These T cell receptor beta chains were read from a single sample in a study of early T cells in non-severe SARS-CoV-2 infection. TCRdb reprocessed the 5' RACE reads via MiXCR and lists one record per CDR3 protein. The sample shows about 99,000 distinct CDR3 sequences, 16% of them seen only once. Sample: whole blood. These receptors all come from an adult who was a healthcare worker with PCR-confirmed SARS-CoV-2 infection or an uninfected control (not recorded which). Each CDR3 is given with its conserved first and last residue. A D gene is named only where the DNA matches it firmly. Clone size is shown for a subset of rows, as once, few, many or a class of expanded clone.

CASSLAGPNTDTQYF	TGTGCCAGCAGCTTAGCCGGACCAAACACAGATACGCAGTATTTT	TRBJ2-3	TRBV7-8	NA	NA
CAISSGQGGRTGELFF	TGTGCCATCAGCTCCGGACAGGGTGGGCGGACCGGGGAGCTGTTTTTT	TRBJ2-2	TRBV10-3	NA	TRBD1
CASSLAIAMGETQYF	TGTGCCAGCAGCCTCGCCATAGCCATGGGCGAGACCCAGTACTTC	TRBJ2-5	TRBV7-9	few	NA
CASSRGTGGIADTQYF	TGTGCCAGCAGTCGAGGGACAGGGGGTATCGCAGATACGCAGTATTTT	TRBJ2-3	TRBV6-6	NA	TRBD1
CAISESGGDHSPLHF	TGTGCCATCAGTGAGTCAGGAGGGGACCATTCACCCCTCCACTTT	TRBJ1-6	TRBV10-3	NA	NA
CASRTQGAGGDTQYF	TGTGCCAGCAGGACGCAGGGGGCCGGAGGGGATACGCAGTATTTT	TRBJ2-3	TRBV27	few	TRBD1
CASSETSGAPETQYF	TGTGCCAGCAGTGAGACTAGCGGGGCCCCGGAGACCCAGTACTTC	TRBJ2-5	TRBV6-4	many	TRBD2
CATSGLAGDTGELFF	TGTGCCACCTCAGGACTAGCGGGAGATACCGGGGAGCTGTTTTTT	TRBJ2-2	TRBV7-7	NA	TRBD2
CSARDYRTNTGELFF	TGCAGTGCTAGAGATTACAGAACGAACACCGGGGAGCTGTTTTTT	TRBJ2-2	TRBV20-1	NA	NA
CASSIVGGTQNYGYTF	TGTGCCAGCAGCATAGTCGGAGGAACCCAAAACTATGGCTACACCTTC	TRBJ1-2	TRBV28	NA	NA
CSARLDLNTEAFF	TGCAGTGCTCGACTGGACCTGAACACTGAAGCTTTCTTT	TRBJ1-1	TRBV20-1	few	NA
CASSPGGWTTRGEQYF	TGTGCCAGCAGCCCGGGCGGTTGGACCACCCGGGGCGAGCAGTACTTC	TRBJ2-7	TRBV7-9	NA	NA
CASSSNRGGGELFF	TGTGCCAGCAGCTCAAACAGGGGCGGCGGGGAGCTGTTTTTT	TRBJ2-2	TRBV7-6	NA	TRBD1
CASSEWTGSNQPQHF	TGTGCCAGCAGTGAATGGACAGGGAGCAATCAGCCCCAGCATTTT	TRBJ1-5	TRBV2	NA	TRBD1
CASSLVQYQETQYF	TGTGCCAGCAGCTTAGTCCAGTACCAAGAGACCCAGTACTTC	TRBJ2-5	TRBV7-9	few	NA
CASSFEEYNEQFF	TGTGCCAGCAGTTTTGAGGAATACAATGAGCAGTTCTTC	TRBJ2-1	TRBV28	few	NA
CSAAPIRWGLNTEAFF	TGCAGTGCTGCACCAATACGATGGGGATTGAACACTGAAGCTTTCTTT	TRBJ1-1	TRBV20-1	many	NA
CAWSPIGGGTDTQYF	TGTGCCTGGAGCCCAATCGGGGGAGGCACAGATACGCAGTATTTT	TRBJ2-3	TRBV30	many	NA
CASSYGSRVDGNQPQHF	TGTGCCAGCAGTTACGGGAGCAGGGTAGACGGCAATCAGCCCCAGCATTTT	TRBJ1-5	TRBV5-5	many	NA
CASSVGSGNQPQHF	TGTGCCAGCAGCGTAGGATCGGGCAATCAGCCCCAGCATTTT	TRBJ1-5	TRBV9	few	NA
CASSTGHYSYEQYF	TGTGCCAGCAGCACGGGACACTACTCCTACGAGCAGTACTTC	TRBJ2-7	TRBV7-6	medium-sized	NA
CASGFGGGLRDTQYF	TGTGCTAGTGGTTTTGGCGGGGGACTTAGAGATACGCAGTATTTT	TRBJ2-3	TRBV12-5	NA	TRBD2
CSAANRVAGNQPQHF	TGCAGTGCCGCAAACAGGGTTGCGGGCAATCAGCCCCAGCATTTT	TRBJ1-5	TRBV20-1	few	NA
CASSLVSDRKRPQHF	TGTGCCAGCAGCTTAGTCTCTGACAGGAAGAGGCCCCAGCATTTT	TRBJ1-5	TRBV7-9	NA	NA
CASSKRGATNEKLFF	TGTGCCAGCAGCAAGCGAGGGGCAACTAATGAAAAACTGTTTTTT	TRBJ1-4	TRBV5-5	once	NA
CASSSTWANDEKLFF	TGTGCCAGCAGCTCGACCTGGGCCAATGATGAAAAACTGTTTTTT	TRBJ1-4	TRBV7-6	few	NA
CASSYGQGGDEQFF	TGTGCCAGCAGTTACGGACAGGGAGGGGATGAGCAGTTCTTC	TRBJ2-1	TRBV6-2/TRBV6-3	NA	NA
CASSLVGNEQYF	TGTGCCAGCAGCTTAGTCGGGAACGAGCAGTACTTC	TRBJ2-7	TRBV7-9	many	NA
CASSLSPTGGIYEQYF	TGTGCCAGCAGCTTAAGCCCGACAGGGGGCATCTACGAGCAGTACTTC	TRBJ2-7	TRBV11-2	many	TRBD1
CASSSRGTGQETQYF	TGTGCCAGCAGTTCCAGGGGGACAGGTCAAGAGACCCAGTACTTC	TRBJ2-5	TRBV28	NA	TRBD1
CASSLEGGTQYF	TGTGCCAGCAGTTTGGAGGGGGGGACCCAGTACTTC	TRBJ2-5	TRBV28	few	NA
CASSLSGSSGRSDTQYF	TGTGCCAGCAGCTTAAGTGGTTCTAGCGGGAGGTCAGATACGCAGTATTTT	TRBJ2-3	TRBV7-2	few	TRBD2
CSVATGLVVGNEQFF	TGCAGCGTTGCGACAGGGTTGGTAGTGGGCAATGAGCAGTTCTTC	TRBJ2-1	TRBV29-1	few	TRBD1
CASSTLSGPKGYTF	TGTGCCAGCAGCACACTGTCGGGACCCAAAGGCTACACCTTC	TRBJ1-2	TRBV11-2	few	NA
CASGSLGALEAFF	TGTGCCAGCGGCTCCTTGGGGGCGCTTGAAGCTTTCTTT	TRBJ1-1	TRBV7-9	NA	NA
CASSSPGQGAGETQYF	TGTGCCAGCAGCTCCCCCGGACAGGGGGCTGGAGAGACCCAGTACTTC	TRBJ2-5	TRBV6-1	few	TRBD1
CASSPQGGDNTEAFF	TGTGCCAGCTCACCCCAAGGAGGGGACAACACTGAAGCTTTCTTT	TRBJ1-1	TRBV18	few	NA
CSASYGTDMSEAFF	TGCAGTGCTAGTTACGGGACGGATATGAGTGAAGCTTTCTTT	TRBJ1-1	TRBV20-1	NA	NA
CASSRTGSNQPQHF	TGTGCCAGCAGTCGGACTGGGAGCAATCAGCCCCAGCATTTT	TRBJ1-5	TRBV6-2/TRBV6-3	NA	NA
CASSKGVYGYTF	TGTGCCAGCAGCAAGGGGGTTTATGGCTACACCTTC	TRBJ1-2	TRBV28	NA	NA
CASSSLSGLARGTQYF	TGTGCCAGCAGTTCCCTCTCGGGACTAGCGAGAGGTACGCAGTATTTT	TRBJ2-3	TRBV6-2/TRBV6-3	NA	TRBD2
CSVEEPSGSFYEQYF	TGCAGCGTTGAGGAACCTAGCGGGAGCTTCTACGAGCAGTACTTC	TRBJ2-7	TRBV29-1	few	TRBD2
CASSLAGLNEQFF	TGTGCCAGCAGCTTGGCGGGGCTTAATGAGCAGTTCTTC	TRBJ2-1	TRBV7-2	NA	NA
CASSLGQLQETQYF	TGTGCCAGCAGTTTGGGACAACTTCAAGAGACCCAGTACTTC	TRBJ2-5	TRBV6-6	NA	NA
CSVRGLAGLYEQYF	TGCAGCGTGAGAGGGCTAGCGGGACTCTACGAGCAGTACTTC	TRBJ2-7	TRBV29-1	NA	TRBD2
CASSLPGGPVWNVQFF	TGTGCCAGCAGTTTACCCGGGGGCCCTGTGTGGAATGTGCAGTTCTTC	TRBJ2-1	TRBV28	NA	NA
CASSLERLTGANVLIF	TGTGCCAGCAGCTTAGAGCGGCTCACCGGGGCCAACGTCCTGATTTTC	TRBJ2-6	TRBV7-8	NA	NA
CASSLSRAGYGYTF	TGTGCCAGCAGTTTATCCAGGGCGGGCTATGGCTACACCTTC	TRBJ1-2	TRBV28	NA	NA
CASGKPWGRGTDTQYF	TGTGCCAGCGGCAAACCTTGGGGCAGGGGAACAGATACGCAGTATTTT	TRBJ2-3	TRBV12-3/TRBV12-4	NA	NA
CSVPWGSSADTQYF	TGCAGCGTCCCCTGGGGGTCTAGCGCAGATACGCAGTATTTT	TRBJ2-3	TRBV29-1	NA	NA
CASTRGGAAYTGELFF	TGTGCCAGCACCCGTGGGGGGGCAGCCTACACCGGGGAGCTGTTTTTT	TRBJ2-2	TRBV6-1	NA	NA
CASSLGSGREIETQYF	TGTGCCAGCAGCTTAGGCTCCGGGCGGGAGATAGAGACCCAGTACTTC	TRBJ2-5	TRBV7-8	few	TRBD2
CSVESTGGGYEQYF	TGCAGCGTTGAATCCACAGGGGGCGGGTACGAGCAGTACTTC	TRBJ2-7	TRBV29-1	NA	TRBD1
CASSQGDSNLHF	TGCGCCAGCAGCCAAGGGGACAGCAATCTCCACTTT	TRBJ1-6	TRBV4-3	many	TRBD1
CASSVERSGANVLTF	TGTGCCAGCAGCGTAGAACGCTCTGGGGCCAACGTCCTGACTTTC	TRBJ2-6	TRBV9	NA	NA
CSAAGTSADTQYF	TGCAGCGCAGCGGGGACTAGCGCAGATACGCAGTATTTT	TRBJ2-3	TRBV29-1	once	TRBD2